Shown below are 30 T cell receptor beta chains from a single sample sequenced in a study of identical twins. TCRdb reanalysed the 5' RACE reads using MiXCR and keeps one entry per CDR3 protein. The table has some 1,700,000 distinct CDR3 sequences, about 32% seen once. Specimen: cord blood. These TCRs come from a newborn girl in good health.

This chain joins TRBV28 and TRBJ2-4; 9 bases are a match to TRBD2. Germline-derived CDR1 and CDR2 are MDHEN and SYDVKM. V shed 1 base, J shed 8 bases, and the junction held 15 bases outside the gene matches. The length of the CDR3 is 18 residues. DNA for the CDR3: TGTGCCAGCAGTTTATATACGGGGCTAGCGGGATCAAGGGACATTCAGTACTTC. Its protein product is CASSLYTGLAGSRDIQYF.

This chain joins TRBV5-1 and TRBJ1-2, with D hard to call. There are 13 residues in the CDR3. Trimming cost V 5 bases and J 3 bases, with 11 bases left between them. The germline V gene has CDR1 SGHRS and CDR2 YFSETQ. The CDR3 loop reads CASRRERDYGYTF. The DNA for the CDR3 is TGCGCCAGCAGGAGGGAGAGGGACTATGGCTACACCTTC.

The chain combines TRBV12-3 or TRBV12-4 with TRBJ2-1, with 8 bases that match TRBD2. J lost 6 bases, V lost 6 bases, and 10 bases had no gene match. The CDR3 consists of 15 residues. This chain's CDR3 is CASRVGVAGSNEQFF. CDR3 coding DNA: TGTGCCAGCAGGGTGGGGGTAGCGGGGTCCAATGAGCAGTTCTTC.

The chain recombines TRBV6-1 with TRBJ2-1, with D hard to call. The length of the CDR3 is 16 residues. Trimming shortened V by 1 base and J by 7 bases, and 17 bases separated the two germline ends. CDR1 is MNHNS, CDR2 SASEGT, per germline. CDR3: CASSEETVSSRNEQFF. The CDR3 DNA is TGTGCCAGCAGTGAAGAGACGGTGAGCTCTAGGAATGAGCAGTTCTTC.

The CDR3 region is CAISVWEGLYNEQYF. The CDR3 nucleotides read TGTGCCATCAGTGTGTGGGAGGGCCTCTACAATGAGCAGTACTTC. J is TRBJ2-1 and V is TRBV10-3; 7 bases agree with TRBD2. The J call may not be correct, given that the DNA end is closer to TRBJ2-7. CDR3 length: 15 amino acids. Germline assignment: CDR1 ENHRY and CDR2 SYGVKD.

This clonotype was counted between two and nine times. A much larger clone sits a single nucleotide away, making a read error possible. J is TRBJ2-1 and V is TRBV27; D gene uncertain. This CDR3 is built from 14 residues. Trimming took off 4 bases at V and 0 bases at J, with 7 bases between the two ends. Germline CDR1 and CDR2: MNHEY and SMNVEV (reference sequence). The chain's CDR3 is CASSYPSSYNEQFF. Written as DNA, the CDR3 is TGTGCCAGCAGTTATCCGAGCTCCTACAATGAGCAGTTCTTC.

In this sample, this clonotype turned up a few times. The CDR3 nucleotides read TGCAGTGCTAGAGATCTCGGGGCGGGCGGCGATGAGCAGTTCTTC. Its translation: CSARDLGAGGDEQFF. The V and J genes are TRBV20-1 and TRBJ2-1; tentatively, D is TRBD1 or TRBD2 (5 bases each). The CDR3 is made up of 15 amino acids. V shed 0 bases and J shed 8 bases, with 17 bases lying between them. Germline V lookup: CDR1 DFQATT, CDR2 SNEGSKA (reference sequence).

The table lists this clonotype with a few counts. The chain combines TRBV25-1 with TRBJ2-1, with D possibly TRBD2 on 6 matching bases. The germline CDR1 and CDR2 sequences are MGHDK and SYGVNS. The ends were cut back, 1 base at V and 14 bases at J, with 12 bases in the middle. This CDR3 has 12 amino acids. CDR3 amino acids: CASSESSAPEFF. The CDR3 bases are TGTGCCAGCAGTGAATCTAGCGCCCCGGAGTTCTTC.

The rearrangement links TRBV20-1 to TRBJ1-5; D gene uncertain. The CDR3 consists of 16 residues. V shed 3 bases and J shed 0 bases, with 15 bases lying between them. Per germline, CDR1 DFQATT and CDR2 SNEGSKA (reference sequence). The CDR3 protein is CSARDLETHSNQPQHF. CDR3 DNA sequence: TGCAGTGCTAGGGATCTGGAAACCCATAGCAATCAGCCCCAGCATTTT.

In this sample, this clonotype turned up a few times. The chain has TRBV4-2 and TRBJ1-1, with D uncertain. The V gene's germline CDR1 is LGHNA and CDR2 YNFKEQ. V lost 0 bases and J 1 base, leaving 6 bases between the germline ends. The CDR3 is 14 residues long. The CDR3 loop is CASSQDLRNTEAFF. The CDR3 bases are TGTGCCAGCAGCCAAGATCTCAGGAACACTGAAGCTTTCTTT.

The chain links TRBV20-1 to TRBJ2-5; no reliable D call. Trimming shortened V by 2 bases and J by 3 bases, and 13 bases separated the two germline ends. Germline V gives CDR1 DFQATT, CDR2 SNEGSKA (reference sequence). CDR3 length equals 14 residues. Here the CDR3 DNA reads TGCAGTGCTAGATTTACAGCGTACAAAGAGACCCAGTACTTC. It specifies CSARFTAYKETQYF.

In this sample, this clonotype turned up once. The chain uses TRBV3-1 and TRBJ1-1; 8 bases are shared with TRBD1. The CDR3 is 15 amino acids. V dropped 1 base and J dropped 4; count of bases not matched to a gene: 5. Germline lookup yields CDR1 LGHDT and CDR2 YNNKEL (reference sequence). CDR3 region: CASSQGITGGTEAFF. CDR3 bases: TGTGCCAGCAGCCAAGGCATAACAGGGGGCACTGAAGCTTTCTTT.

This clonotype was observed a handful of times. The chain uses TRBV4-1 and TRBJ2-4; no reliable D call. V was pared by 0 bases and J by 6 bases, with 12 bases between. The CDR3 extends over 15 amino acids. Germline lookup yields CDR1 MGHRA and CDR2 YSYEKL. CDR3 nucleotides: TGCGCCAGCAGCCAAGATCGTCAGCTAATAAACATTCAGTACTTC. Amino acids: CASSQDRQLINIQYF.

The rearrangement uses TRBV12-3 or TRBV12-4 and TRBJ1-4; D may be TRBD1 (6 bases). This CDR3 contains 14 residues. Trimming shortened V by 7 bases and J by 0 bases, and 9 bases separated the two germline ends. For the CDR3, the DNA is TGTGCCAGCAAACGACAGGCAACTAATGAAAAACTGTTTTTT. Amino acid sequence: CASKRQATNEKLFF.

The rearrangement uses TRBV6-6 and TRBJ2-2; 10 bases line up with TRBD2. J lost 4 bases, V lost 5 bases, and 4 bases had no gene match. This CDR3 has 15 amino acids. CDR1 MNHNY and CDR2 SVGAGI come from the germline V gene (reference sequence). The CDR3 DNA reads TGTGCCAGCAGTGTAGTAGCGGGAGGCACCGGGGAGCTGTTTTTT. Translating gives CASSVVAGGTGELFF.

This clonotype was observed a few times. DNA of the CDR3: TGCGCCAGCAGCACCGGGACTAGCGGGAGTGTGTGGCAGTTCTTC. Amino acids: CASSTGTSGSVWQFF. The rearrangement links TRBV5-1 to TRBJ2-1; the match to TRBD2 covers 14 bases. The CDR3 totals 15 residues. J lost 12 bases, V lost 4 bases, and 9 bases had no gene match. Germline V CDR1 and CDR2: SGHRS, YFSETQ.

The V and J genes are TRBV20-1 and TRBJ1-2; D is undetermined. Germline-derived CDR1 and CDR2 are DFQATT and SNEGSKA (reference sequence). The CDR3 is 13 amino acids. The V and J ends lost 0 bases and 4 bases respectively, with 9 bases between them. The CDR3: CSARDLRTYGYTF. The CDR3 DNA is TGCAGTGCTAGAGATCTCCGGACCTATGGCTACACCTTC.

This clonotype occurred a few times. The chain couples TRBV5-1 to TRBJ2-3; D not resolved. The CDR3 has 15 residues. The germline V gene has CDR1 SGHRS and CDR2 YFSETQ. The V and J ends lost 4 bases and 3 bases respectively, with 15 bases between them. The CDR3, as DNA: TGCGCCAGCAGCCGGACCTCCCCCCCTACAGATACGCAGTATTTT. This gives the protein CASSRTSPPTDTQYF.

This clonotype was observed once. Compared with germline, one end of the junction differs, possibly owing to a read error. The chain links TRBV5-1 to TRBJ2-3; possible D gene TRBD2, 5 bases. Germline V gene sequence: CDR1 SGHRS, CDR2 YFSETQ. This CDR3 spans 15 amino acids. Here the CDR3 reads CASSRTALSTDAQYF. The CDR3 DNA follows: TGCGCCAGCAGCCGGACTGCCTTAAGCACAGATGCGCAGTATTTT. The whole variable domain, filled in from reference TRBV5-1 and TRBJ2-3, reads KAGVTQTPRYLIKTRGQQVTLSCSPISGHRSVSWYQQTPGQGLQFLFEYFSETQRNKGNFPGRFSGRQFSNSRSEMNVSTLELGDSALYLCASSRTALSTDAQYFGPGTRLTVL.

In its sample, this clonotype was seen a few times. The rearrangement uses TRBV29-1 and TRBJ2-2; no definite D call. V was shortened by 4 bases and J by 2 bases, with 5 bases between the two germline ends. This CDR3 spans 12 amino acids. Germline CDR1 is SQVTM and CDR2 is ANQGSEA. The DNA for the CDR3 is TGCAGCGTTGCGGACAACACCGGGGAGCTGTTTTTT. Its protein product is CSVADNTGELFF.

The sample holds a few counts of this clonotype. The V call is TRBV11-2, the J call TRBJ2-7, with 9 bases lining up with TRBD1. The CDR3 covers 20 residues. Germline CDR1 and CDR2: SGHAT and FQNNGV. Trimming removed 4 bases from V and 3 bases from J; junction bases left unmatched: 22. The CDR3, as DNA: TGTGCCAGCAGCTCTTCAAGTGGGACAGGGTGGCAAATGGCCCACTACGAGCAGTACTTC. It codes for CASSSSSGTGWQMAHYEQYF.

The chain combines TRBV9 with TRBJ2-1; the match to TRBD2 covers 13 bases. V lost 4 bases, J lost 3 bases, and 22 bases stayed unmatched. Germline V gene sequence: CDR1 SGDLS, CDR2 YYNGEE. The CDR3 sequence is 22 residues long. The CDR3, as DNA: TGTGCCAGCAGCACGGCCATACTAGCGGGGGGGAGTAACCGACGACGCTACAATGAGCAGTTCTTC. This codes for CASSTAILAGGSNRRRYNEQFF.

Here the CDR3 reads CASSQDTDRGLGYTF. CDR3 DNA: TGTGCCAGCAGCCAAGACACGGACAGGGGGCTTGGCTACACCTTC. This chain joins TRBV4-2 and TRBJ1-2; 11 bases align to TRBD1. The CDR3 runs 15 residues. From germline, CDR1 is LGHNA and CDR2 YNFKEQ. V lost 0 bases and J lost 7; bases outside the gene matches: 4.

The J gene is TRBJ2-2, the V gene TRBV6-2 or TRBV6-3; D not certain. CDR3 length: 14 amino acids. Trimming took 0 bases from V and 6 from J, leaving 8 bases between them. From germline, CDR1 is MNHEY and CDR2 SVGEGT. CDR3 sequence: CASSYSIVAGELFF. The CDR3 DNA follows: TGTGCCAGCAGTTACTCGATAGTTGCCGGGGAGCTGTTTTTT.

The chain employs TRBV29-1 and TRBJ2-2; D call uncertain. This CDR3 comprises 13 residues. Between the trimmed V and J ends, which lost 0 bases and 5 bases, there was a span of 7 bases. Germline CDR1 SQVTM, CDR2 ANQGSEA. In DNA form, the CDR3 reads TGCAGCGTTGAAGATCTTAGGACCGGGGAGCTGTTTTTT. Protein product: CSVEDLRTGELFF.

This clonotype occurred many times. CDR3: CASSFTSGVTDTQYF. The CDR3 nucleotides are TGTGCCAGCAGTTTCACTAGCGGGGTCACAGATACGCAGTATTTT. The chain joins TRBV28 to TRBJ2-3; 10 bases match TRBD2. J lost 2 bases, V lost 3 bases, and 2 bases had no gene match. The CDR3 length is 15 residues. The germline V gene has CDR1 MDHEN and CDR2 SYDVKM.

The V gene is TRBV5-1, the J gene TRBJ1-1; 7 bases align to TRBD1. After removal of 2 bases from V and 7 bases from J, the junction contained 11 bases not matched to a gene. This CDR3 contains 15 residues. Germline-derived CDR1 and CDR2 are SGHRS and YFSETQ. CDR3 coding DNA: TGCGCCAGCAGCTTACAAGGGGACAGCGCATTTGAAGCTTTCTTT. It encodes CASSLQGDSAFEAFF.

This chain uses TRBV27 with TRBJ2-7, with a possible D match to TRBD1 (5 bases). The CDR3 spans 14 residues. Trimming took 6 bases from V and 2 from J, leaving 14 bases between them. Germline values: CDR1 MNHEY, CDR2 SMNVEV (reference sequence). The CDR3 here is CASSPTTVTYEQYF. The CDR3, as DNA: TGTGCCAGCAGCCCAACGACAGTTACCTACGAGCAGTACTTC.

Only a few counts were recorded for this clonotype. This chain connects TRBV28 to TRBJ1-1; D gene uncertain. The CDR3 runs to 13 residues. The germline V and J ends were trimmed by 3 bases and 6 bases, with 11 bases remaining between them. Germline V lookup: CDR1 MDHEN, CDR2 SYDVKM. CDR3 nucleotide sequence: TGTGCCAGCAGTTTCCAACGATATTCTGAAGCTTTCTTT. Protein product: CASSFQRYSEAFF. Looking up the rest from reference TRBV28 and TRBJ1-1 gives the full variable domain: DVKVTQSSRYLVKRTGEKVFLECVQDMDHENMFWYRQDPGLGLRLIYFSYDVKMKEKGDIPEGYSVSREKKERFSLILESASTNQTSMYLCASSFQRYSEAFFGQGTRLTVV.

The rearrangement links TRBV29-1 to TRBJ1-4, with 8 bases that match TRBD1. The CDR3 loop spans 13 amino acids. Germline loops: CDR1 SQVTM, CDR2 ANQGSEA. V lost 4 bases to trimming and J lost 3 bases; unmatched junction nucleotides: 1. CDR3 bases: TGCAGCGTTGTGGGACAGGCTAATGAAAAACTGTTTTTT. It codes for CSVVGQANEKLFF.